A selection of T cell receptor beta chains follows, all from one sample in a study of blood T cell repertoires in COVID-19. Repertoires were generated with immunoSEQ multiplex PCR, while TCRdb's copy carries only in-frame clones and drops some. Of about 81,000 clones listed, 70% to 90% are singletons. The sample consisted of peripheral blood. The receptors stem from a man aged 65 to 85 with active or convalescent COVID-19. The CDR3 runs from the conserved cysteine through the conserved F or W. D genes are given only for firm matches. Only some rows state a clone size, as once, few, many or a class for expanded clones.

V	size	D	J	DNA	CDR3
TRBV6-1	NA	TRBD2	TRBJ2-2	TGTGCCAGCAGTGGGACTAGCGGGGGGGCGTACACCGGGGAGCTGTTTTTT	CASSGTSGGAYTGELFF
TRBV11-2	NA	TRBD1	TRBJ2-2	TGTGCCAGCAGTTACAACACAGGGGGTAGCACCGGGGAGCTGTTTTTT	CASSYNTGGSTGELFF
TRBV4-3	few	TRBD1	TRBJ1-6	TGCGCCAGCAGCCAAACCTGGACAGGGGGGATGTATTCACCCCTCCACTTT	CASSQTWTGGMYSPLHF
TRBV19	NA	NA	TRBJ2-2	TGTGCCAGTAGTACCCAAGGTCGCGGCGGGGAGCTGTTTTTT	CASSTQGRGGELFF
TRBV2	NA	NA	TRBJ2-5	TGTGCCAGCAGTGAAGCGCTTCAGGTACAGCAAGAGACCCAGTACTTC	CASSEALQVQQETQYF
TRBV6-5	NA	NA	TRBJ1-1	TGTGCCAGCAGTCCCAGGCGGGGAAACACTGAAGCTTTCTTT	CASSPRRGNTEAFF
TRBV7-2	NA	NA	TRBJ1-6	TGTGCCAGCAGCCCCGGGGGGAGTAGTTCACCCCTCCACTTT	CASSPGGSSSPLHF
TRBV27	NA	TRBD2	TRBJ2-3	TGTGCCAGCAGTTTCCTTGCGGGGGGGACCACAGATACGCAGTATTTT	CASSFLAGGTTDTQYF
TRBV5-1	once	TRBD1	TRBJ1-2	TGCGCCAGCAGCGAAGGACAGGGACGTTTGTATGGCTACACCTTC	CASSEGQGRLYGYTF
TRBV19	NA	TRBD1	TRBJ2-1	TGTGCCAGTAGTATGACAGGGCAATACAATGAGCAGTTCTTC	CASSMTGQYNEQFF
TRBV20-1	NA	NA	TRBJ1-4	TGCAGTGCTAGTAACGGACTGGTGTTTAATGAAAAACTGTTTTTT	CSASNGLVFNEKLFF
TRBV7-2	NA	TRBD1	TRBJ1-2	TGTGCCAGCAGCTTAGCGAGGACAGGGTCCTATGGCTACACCTTC	CASSLARTGSYGYTF
TRBV4-1	NA	NA	TRBJ1-2	TGCGCCAGCAGTGGGGGAGGGTACGGCTACACCTTC	CASSGGGYGYTF
TRBV9	NA	NA	TRBJ1-1	TGTGCCAGCAGCGTCGAGGCGGACACTGAAGCTTTCTTT	CASSVEADTEAFF
TRBV27	NA	TRBD2	TRBJ2-7	TGTGCCAGCAGTCCGCGACTAGCGGGGGATTCCGAGCAGTACTTC	CASSPRLAGDSEQYF
TRBV4-3	few	TRBD1	TRBJ1-2	TGCGCCAGCAGCCAAATTCGAAACGACAGGGCCCGTTCGAATGGCTACACCTTC	CASSQIRNDRARSNGYTF
TRBV27	NA	TRBD1	TRBJ1-2	TGTGCCAGCAGCCCGACAGGGCTTATCTATGGCTACACCTTC	CASSPTGLIYGYTF
TRBV7-2	NA	TRBD1	TRBJ1-2	TGTGCCAGCAGCTTGGACCCCTCGACAGGGGGTCGCTATGGCTACACCTTC	CASSLDPSTGGRYGYTF
TRBV19	once	NA	TRBJ1-6	TGTGCCAGTAGTACACCCCGCTACGGGACACTCAATTCACCCCTCCACTTT	CASSTPRYGTLNSPLHF
TRBV5-1	NA	TRBD1	TRBJ2-5	TGCGCCAGCAGCTTCGGCAGGGGGCGCGCGGAGACCCAGTACTTC	CASSFGRGRAETQYF
TRBV6-5	once	TRBD1	TRBJ1-2	TGTGCCAGCAGCATACCGGGACAGGGTAGCTATGGCTACACCTTC	CASSIPGQGSYGYTF
TRBV5-1	NA	TRBD1	TRBJ1-2	TGCGCCAGCAGCACTGGACAGGGTGGAGGAGATGGCTACACCTTC	CASSTGQGGGDGYTF
TRBV6-5	NA	TRBD1	TRBJ1-3	TGTGCCAGCAGTTTCCGGGACAGGGTTGAAAACACCATATATTTT	CASSFRDRVENTIYF
TRBV27	NA	NA	TRBJ2-7	TGTGCCAGCAGTTTATCTGCCGGGTCCTACGAGCAGTACTTC	CASSLSAGSYEQYF
TRBV18	NA	TRBD2	TRBJ2-1	TGTGCCAGCTCACCACCTACTAGCGTTTGGAATGAGCAGTTCTTC	CASSPPTSVWNEQFF
TRBV2	NA	NA	TRBJ2-2	TGTGCCAGCGCCTCCTTAGGGGGGAACACCGGGGAGCTGTTTTTT	CASASLGGNTGELFF
TRBV7-8	NA	TRBD1	TRBJ1-5	TGTGCCAGCAGTTCGGACAGGGATGGGTATAGCAATCAGCCCCAGCATTTT	CASSSDRDGYSNQPQHF
TRBV18	NA	NA	TRBJ1-2	TGTGCCAGCTCACCTGGACCGGGGGTAATAAACTATGGCTACACCTTC	CASSPGPGVINYGYTF
TRBV5-4	NA	NA	TRBJ2-2	TGTGCCAGCAGCTTGGACACAGGGTCCGGGGAGCTGTTTTTT	CASSLDTGSGELFF
TRBV10-3	NA	NA	TRBJ2-3	TGTGCCATCAAGGTGGCGCGGGACACAGATACGCAGTATTTT	CAIKVARDTDTQYF
TRBV19	once	TRBD2	TRBJ2-5	TGTGCCAGTAGTATACGGCGGGGGGTACAAGAGACCCAGTACTTC	CASSIRRGVQETQYF
TRBV4-3	NA	NA	TRBJ1-2	TGCGCCAGCAGCCAAGATCCAGGGGATGGCTACACCTTC	CASSQDPGDGYTF
TRBV19	NA	TRBD2	TRBJ2-5	TGTGCCAGTAGTATAGGAGCGGGGTACCAAGAGACCCAGTACTTC	CASSIGAGYQETQYF
TRBV7-2	NA	TRBD1	TRBJ2-1	TGTGCCACCCAGACCGACAGGGGTACCTACAATGAGCAGTTCTTC	CATQTDRGTYNEQFF
TRBV23-1	NA	NA	TRBJ2-4	TGCGCCAGCAGTCAGTTGGGGGCTGGTAGAAACATTCAGTACTTC	CASSQLGAGRNIQYF
TRBV4-2	NA	TRBD1	TRBJ2-1	TGTGCCAGCAGCCCCCAGCAACTACAGGGGGCGCCTAATGAGCAGTTCTTC	CASSPQQLQGAPNEQFF
TRBV2	NA	NA	TRBJ1-5	TGTGCCAGCAGTGATCCCAAGGACAGAACCCATTTT	CASSDPKDRTHF
TRBV5-1	NA	NA	TRBJ2-7	TGCGCCAGCAGCTCTTGGGGAGACGAGCAGTACTTC	CASSSWGDEQYF
TRBV13	once	NA	TRBJ1-1	TGTGCCAGCAGCTTTGATCCCCCCAGGGGGAACACTGAAGCTTTCTTT	CASSFDPPRGNTEAFF
TRBV28	NA	TRBD1	TRBJ1-5	TGTGCCAGCAGAGCGCCGGGACAGGGGAGCTCTCAGCCCCAGCATTTT	CASRAPGQGSSQPQHF
TRBV5-1	NA	NA	TRBJ1-4	TGCGCCAGCAGCCTCAGTACAAATGAAAAACTGTTTTTT	CASSLSTNEKLFF
TRBV7-2	NA	TRBD1	TRBJ1-5	TGTGCCAGCAGCCAGCAACAGGGGCAGCCCCAGCATTTT	CASSQQQGQPQHF
TRBV7-8	NA	NA	TRBJ2-7	TGTGCCAGCAGCTTAGCGGGGGGACGGAGCTCCTACGAGCAGTACTTC	CASSLAGGRSSYEQYF
TRBV11-2	NA	NA	TRBJ2-2	TGTGCCAGCACCGTGGGGACATTGAACACCGGGGAGCTGTTTTTT	CASTVGTLNTGELFF
TRBV5-8	NA	NA	TRBJ1-5	TGTGCCAGCAGGGGGCCGGGTCGTCAGCCCCAGCATTTT	CASRGPGRQPQHF
TRBV4-2	NA	NA	TRBJ1-3	TGTGCCAGCAGCCTCAAAACAGATTTCTCTGGAAACACCATATATTTT	CASSLKTDFSGNTIYF
TRBV28	NA	NA	TRBJ2-2	TGTGCCAGCAGTCTTAGTGCCGGGGAGCTGTTTTTT	CASSLSAGELFF
TRBV7-8	NA	NA	TRBJ1-6	TGTGCCAGCAGCTTAGACAGGGCTAATAATTCACCCCTCCACTTT	CASSLDRANNSPLHF
TRBV6-5	NA	NA	TRBJ2-1	TGTGCCAGCAGCGAGACTAGAAGGAATGAGCAGTTCTTC	CASSETRRNEQFF
TRBV5-1	NA	TRBD1	TRBJ1-4	TGCGCCAGCAGCCTGGACAGGGAGTTTTCAACTAATGAAAAACTGTTTTTT	CASSLDREFSTNEKLFF
TRBV27	NA	NA	TRBJ1-2	TGTGCCAGCACCCAAGGGGGGGGCTATGGCTACACCTTC	CASTQGGGYGYTF
TRBV7-2	NA	TRBD1	TRBJ1-3	TGTGCCAGCAGCTCCCGACAGGGAACTGGAAACACCATATATTTT	CASSSRQGTGNTIYF
TRBV5-8	NA	NA	TRBJ1-5	TGTGCCAGCAGCTTGGGCTATAGCAATCAGCCCCAGCATTTT	CASSLGYSNQPQHF
TRBV6-5	NA	NA	TRBJ2-1	TGTGCCAGCAGTTGGGGACTGGTCGGGATGGATGAGCAGTTCTTC	CASSWGLVGMDEQFF
TRBV5-1	NA	NA	TRBJ2-1	TGCGCCAGCAGCTTGGGGACATACTACAATGAGCAGTTCTTC	CASSLGTYYNEQFF
TRBV29-1	NA	TRBD2	TRBJ2-1	TGCAGCGTTGAACCCAGCGGGGGGGTCGGGCAGTTCTTC	CSVEPSGGVGQFF
TRBV5-1	NA	TRBD2	TRBJ2-5	TGCGCCAGCAGCCCCAGACCGGGACTAGCGGGGCAAGAGACCCAGTACTTC	CASSPRPGLAGQETQYF
TRBV19	NA	TRBD1	TRBJ2-2	TGTGCCACCCATCCGGGACAGGGGGCCAAGACGAACACCGGGGAGCTGTTTTTT	CATHPGQGAKTNTGELFF
TRBV7-7	NA	TRBD2	TRBJ2-1	TGTGCCAGCAGCTTGGGACTAGCGGGCCACAATGAGCAGTTCTTC	CASSLGLAGHNEQFF